This passage covers 32 T cell receptor beta chains from one sample sequenced in a study of shared clonotypes between healthy human individuals. Data came from immunoSEQ multiplex PCR; TCRdb stores just in-frame clones and leaves some out. The sample holds 2 million to 3 million clones, around 94% seen once. Sequenced input: naive CD4+ T cells sorted from blood. The subset: CD45RA+ positively selected. All receptors derive from a man younger than 35 in good health.

The gene calls are TRBV4-1 and TRBJ1-2; 8 bases line up with TRBD1. From germline, CDR1 is MGHRA and CDR2 YSYEKL. This CDR3 comprises 18 residues. With 0 bases clipped from V and 3 bases from J, the junction kept 12 bases outside the gene matches. As DNA, the CDR3 is TGCGCCAGCAGCCAAGATGTAAGGGCAGGGGGCTTGGACTATGGCTACACCTTC. This encodes CASSQDVRAGGLDYGYTF.

This chain connects TRBV18 to TRBJ2-4; D might be TRBD1 or TRBD2, each matching 6 bases. This CDR3 is built from 15 residues. The germline V and J ends were trimmed by 1 base and 2 bases, with 9 bases remaining between them. Germline CDR1 and CDR2: KGHSH and LQKENI. The CDR3: CASSPQGGSKNIQYF. The CDR3 DNA sequence: TGTGCCAGCTCACCACAGGGGGGTTCCAAAAACATTCAGTACTTC.

The V and J genes are TRBV7-2 and TRBJ2-7; 7 positions agree with TRBD1. CDR3 length: 15 amino acids. CDR1 is SGHTA, CDR2 FQGNSA, per germline. V was clipped by 4 bases and J by 0 bases; unmatched bases: 6. CDR3 residues: CASSYYRGSSYEQYF. In DNA, the CDR3 is TGTGCCAGCAGCTACTACAGGGGAAGCTCCTACGAGCAGTACTTC.

This chain connects TRBV7-2 to TRBJ1-5, with D possibly matching TRBD1 (5 bases). CDR1 and CDR2 from the germline V gene are SGHTA and FQGNSA. Trimming took 5 bases from V and 1 from J, leaving 12 bases between them. The CDR3 runs 15 residues. Written as DNA, the CDR3 is TGTGCCAGCAGCGCTGGGGGGGGGAGCAATCAGCCCCAGCATTTT. It yields the protein CASSAGGGSNQPQHF.

The DNA of the CDR3 is TGTGCCAGCAGTGAATTCAGGGGTCAGCCCCAGCATTTT. Amino acid sequence: CASSEFRGQPQHF. The V gene is TRBV2, the J gene TRBJ1-5, with D tentatively TRBD1 (6 bases). Germline CDR1 reads SNHLY; CDR2 reads FYNNEI. The CDR3 loop spans 13 amino acids. The V end was cut by 2 bases, the J end by 6 bases, with 8 bases between.

The chain is built from TRBV2 and TRBJ2-3, with TRBD1 matching 7 bases. Trimming took 8 bases from V and 5 from J; bases not matched to a gene: 13. The CDR3 runs 15 residues. Per germline, CDR1 SNHLY and CDR2 FYNNEI. This CDR3 reads CASWGSTGSEDTQYF. CDR3 DNA: TGTGCCAGCTGGGGATCGACAGGGAGCGAAGATACGCAGTATTTT.

The chain has TRBV10-3 and TRBJ2-3; D is perhaps TRBD1 or TRBD2 (5 bases each). The CDR3 totals 15 residues. Trimming took 7 bases from V and 1 from J, leaving 15 bases between them. CDR1 is ENHRY and CDR2 is SYGVKD in the germline V gene. CDR3 in DNA: TGTGCCATCAAGAAGGGGACGTCCGGCACAGATACGCAGTATTTT. This encodes CAIKKGTSGTDTQYF.

This chain joins TRBV2 and TRBJ1-5; TRBD1 matches 8 bases. Germline V lookup: CDR1 SNHLY, CDR2 FYNNEI. V shed 5 bases and J 4 bases; nucleotides not matched to a gene: 10. The CDR3 runs 16 residues. The CDR3 DNA follows: TGTGCCAGCAGTCCGAAAATTCAGGGGGCGAATCAGCCCCAGCATTTT. It yields the protein CASSPKIQGANQPQHF.

V is TRBV6-6 and J is TRBJ2-1, with D possibly matching TRBD2 (7 bases). This CDR3 spans 15 amino acids. V shed 7 bases and J shed 9 bases, with 22 bases lying between them. Germline CDR1 MNHNY, CDR2 SVGAGI (reference sequence). CDR3 nucleotides: TGTGCCAGCACCCCCACGGGGGCGGGGGCGGTTGAGCAGTTCTTC. It specifies CASTPTGAGAVEQFF.

V gene TRBV6-1 combines with J gene TRBJ2-1; TRBD1 or TRBD2 may be the D gene (5 bases each). Looked up from germline, CDR1 is MNHNS and CDR2 is SASEGT. The CDR3 consists of 13 residues. The V and J ends lost 6 bases and 8 bases respectively, with 14 bases between them. In nucleotides, the CDR3 is TGTGCCAGCAGCCACCCATTGGGGGATGAGCAGTTCTTC. Translation gives CASSHPLGDEQFF.

This clone was seen once. The V and J genes are TRBV14 and TRBJ2-1, with 12 positions matching TRBD2. The CDR3 covers 21 residues. In germline, CDR1 is SGHDN, CDR2 FVKESK. Trimming at V came to 4 bases and at J to 0 bases, leaving 16 bases not matched to a gene. The CDR3: CASSLIWLAGGSPTSYNEQFF. The CDR3 DNA reads as TGTGCCAGCAGCCTCATTTGGCTAGCGGGAGGGTCTCCCACCTCCTACAATGAGCAGTTCTTC.

V usage is TRBV30 and J usage is TRBJ2-7; D gene uncertain. Trimming pared 3 bases from V and 7 bases from J, leaving 10 bases between. The germline CDR1 and CDR2 sequences are GTSNPN and SVGIG (reference sequence). The CDR3 is made up of 11 amino acids. CDR3: CAWSASTEQYF. DNA of the CDR3: TGTGCCTGGAGCGCCTCCACGGAGCAGTACTTC. The whole variable domain, filled in from reference TRBV30 and TRBJ2-7, reads SQTIHQWPATLVQPVGSPLSLECTVEGTSNPNLYWYRQAAGRGLQLLFYSVGIGQISSEVPQNLSASRPQDRQFILSSKKLLLSDSGFYLCAWSASTEQYFGPGTRLTVT.

The V and J genes are TRBV4-3 and TRBJ2-2; D perhaps matches TRBD2 (6 bases). The V end was cut by 0 bases, the J end by 1 base, with 12 bases between. The CDR3 totals 17 residues. The V gene's germline CDR1 is LGHNA and CDR2 YSLEER. The DNA of the CDR3 is TGCGCCAGCAGCCAAGAAGTTCCGGGGGAGAACACCGGGGAGCTGTTTTTT. Amino acid sequence: CASSQEVPGENTGELFF.

The chain combines TRBV28 with TRBJ2-1; 15 nucleotides line up with TRBD2. Looked up from germline, CDR1 is MDHEN and CDR2 is SYDVKM. J was trimmed by 3 bases and V by 11 bases; bases with no gene match: 5. The CDR3 is 15 amino acids. CDR3 DNA: TGTGCCTCCACGGGACTAGCGGGGGGCTACAATGAGCAGTTCTTC. Its translation is CASTGLAGGYNEQFF.

The CDR3 DNA reads as TGTGCCAGCAGCAAAAGGACAGGTGAATATAGCAATCAGCCCCAGCATTTT. This encodes CASSKRTGEYSNQPQHF. The gene calls are TRBV21-1 and TRBJ1-5; no DNA check was done on the table's D call, TRBD1. TRBV21-1 is termed a pseudogene. The CDR3 is 17 amino acids.

The gene calls are TRBV2 and TRBJ1-2; no firm D call. This CDR3 comprises 14 residues. Germline loops: CDR1 SNHLY, CDR2 FYNNEI. The ends were cut back, 2 bases at V and 8 bases at J, with 15 bases in the middle. Written as DNA, the CDR3 is TGTGCCAGCAGTGAACATGTACTGTCAGACGGCTACACCTTC. This gives the protein CASSEHVLSDGYTF.

A single count supports this clone. The chain has TRBV7-9 and TRBJ1-2; TRBD1 is a possible D gene (6 bases). V gave up 6 bases and J gave up 5 bases, with 16 bases separating them. CDR3 length equals 14 residues. Germline CDR1 is SEHNR and CDR2 is FQNEAQ (reference sequence). The CDR3 DNA sequence: TGTGCCAGCAGTCTGTTACAGGGAGATTATGGCTACACCTTC. Amino acids: CASSLLQGDYGYTF.

This clone came up once. The chain combines TRBV18 with TRBJ2-5; no reliable D call. CDR1 and CDR2 from the germline V gene are KGHSH and LQKENI. This CDR3 has 15 residues. V lost 4 bases and J 2 bases, leaving 14 bases between the germline ends. The DNA of the CDR3 is TGTGCCAGCTCACAGTCCGCCACGACGCAAGAGACCCAGTACTTC. Amino acids: CASSQSATTQETQYF.

This chain connects TRBV5-1 to TRBJ2-7, with TRBD2 identical over 9 bases. The J segment lost 9 bases and the V segment lost 3 bases, leaving 19 bases of the junction unmatched. The germline V gene has CDR1 SGHRS and CDR2 YFSETQ. This CDR3 has 17 residues. The CDR3 sequence: CASSSGQRGAELIGQYF. In nucleotides, the CDR3 is TGCGCCAGCAGCTCTGGCCAGCGGGGGGCAGAGTTAATAGGGCAGTACTTC.

The rearrangement joins TRBV18 to TRBJ2-1, with TRBD1 as a possible D gene (6 bases). Germline lookup yields CDR1 KGHSH and CDR2 LQKENI. The CDR3 extends over 16 amino acids. V lost 2 bases to trimming and J lost 0 bases, with 11 bases between them. The CDR3 nucleotides are TGTGCCAGCTCACCATCTACAGGGTACTCCTACAATGAGCAGTTCTTC. Translated, it gives CASSPSTGYSYNEQFF.

The genes are TRBV6-5 and TRBJ2-7; 8 bases are shared with TRBD1. The CDR3 runs 13 residues. V lost 5 bases to trimming and J lost 4 bases; unmatched junction nucleotides: 4. Germline-derived CDR1 and CDR2 are MNHEY and SVGAGI. The CDR3 nucleotides read TGTGCCAGCAGTACAGACAGGGGTTACGAGCAGTACTTC. The encoded protein is CASSTDRGYEQYF.

Only one count was recorded for this clone. The V call is TRBV9, the J call TRBJ2-5, with D possibly being TRBD1 or TRBD2 (5 bases each). Trimming cost V 0 bases and J 4 bases, with 19 bases left between them. Looked up from germline, CDR1 is SGDLS and CDR2 is YYNGEE. The CDR3 is made up of 17 amino acids. In nucleotides, the CDR3 is TGTGCCAGCAGCGTAGGGGGCGGACTCACCCCTCGAGAGACCCAGTACTTC. Amino acid sequence: CASSVGGGLTPRETQYF. The complete variable domain, with remaining parts taken from reference TRBV9 and TRBJ2-5, reads DSGVTQTPKHLITATGQRVTLRCSPRSGDLSVYWYQQSLDQGLQFLIQYYNGEERAKGNILERFSAQQFPDLHSELNLSSLELGDSALYFCASSVGGGLTPRETQYFGPGTRLLVL.

In this sample, this clone turned up once. The chain's CDR3 is CAASDRSQDTEAFF. CDR3 DNA: TGTGCCGCGAGTGATCGGAGTCAGGACACTGAAGCTTTCTTT. The chain employs TRBV10-3 and TRBJ1-1; D is unclear. V was clipped by 11 bases and J by 3 bases, with 19 bases between them. CDR1 is ENHRY, CDR2 SYGVKD, per germline. The CDR3 extends over 14 amino acids.

The gene calls are TRBV6-5 and TRBJ2-2; D possibly matches TRBD1 or TRBD2 (5 bases each). The V gene lost 5 bases and the J gene lost 4 bases, with 14 bases spanning the gap. The CDR3 spans 15 residues. The germline V gene encodes CDR1 MNHEY and CDR2 SVGAGI. Here the CDR3 DNA reads TGTGCCAGCAGTCCCCCGAGGGGTACCACCGGGGAGCTGTTTTTT. It codes for CASSPPRGTTGELFF.

The chain carries TRBV30 and TRBJ1-6; 9 bases are a match to TRBD1. The germline V gene has CDR1 GTSNPN and CDR2 SVGIG (reference sequence). The CDR3 contains 14 residues. J lost 8 bases, V lost 2 bases, and 4 bases had no gene match. The CDR3 spells CAWSLRTGDSPLHF. DNA of the CDR3: TGTGCCTGGAGTTTGAGGACAGGGGATTCACCCCTCCACTTT. Supplemented by reference TRBV30 and TRBJ1-6, the full variable domain reads SQTIHQWPATLVQPVGSPLSLECTVEGTSNPNLYWYRQAAGRGLQLLFYSVGIGQISSEVPQNLSASRPQDRQFILSSKKLLLSDSGFYLCAWSLRTGDSPLHFGNGTRLTVT.

J is TRBJ2-5 and V is TRBV2, with D unclear. V was shortened by 6 bases and J by 1 base, with 12 bases between the two germline ends. This CDR3 comprises 14 residues. Germline CDR1 and CDR2: SNHLY and FYNNEI. CDR3 nucleotides: TGTGCCAGCAGCCAGCGACTCGTCCAAGAGACCCAGTACTTC. Protein product: CASSQRLVQETQYF.

The chain employs TRBV19 and TRBJ1-2, with D unclear. Germline V CDR1 and CDR2: LNHDA, SQIVND (reference sequence). This CDR3 contains 15 residues. V dropped 7 bases and J dropped 3 bases, with 18 bases sitting between them. As DNA, the CDR3 is TGTGCCAGTAAACAGTCGTCGGGCCTGGACTATGGCTACACCTTC. It is translated as CASKQSSGLDYGYTF. The whole variable domain, filled in from reference TRBV19 and TRBJ1-2, reads DGGITQSPKYLFRKEGQNVTLSCEQNLNHDAMYWYRQDPGQGLRLIYYSQIVNDFQKGDIAEGYSVSREKKESFPLTVTSAQKNPTAFYLCASKQSSGLDYGYTFGSGTRLTVV.

The chain uses TRBV21-1 and TRBJ2-7; the table names TRBD1, a call not compared with the DNA. TRBV21-1 is a pseudogene. The CDR3 is 15 residues long. DNA for the CDR3: TGTGCCAGCAGCACCCGATTCGACAGAAGCTACGAGCAGTACTTC. It translates to CASSTRFDRSYEQYF.

The gene calls are TRBV18 and TRBJ2-3; TRBD1 aligns across 8 bases. The CDR3 contains 17 residues. Germline V gene lookup returns CDR1 KGHSH and CDR2 LQKENI. With 0 bases clipped from V and 2 bases from J, the junction kept 7 bases outside the gene matches. CDR3 DNA sequence: TGTGCCAGCTCACCACCGCGACAGGGGTATCCCACAGATACGCAGTATTTT. Translation: CASSPPRQGYPTDTQYF.

The chain carries TRBV19 and TRBJ2-2; 7 nucleotides agree with TRBD1. Germline V gene data show CDR1 as LNHDA and CDR2 as SQIVND (reference sequence). The V and J ends lost 4 bases and 6 bases, in that order; junction bases with no gene match: 5. This CDR3 is 14 amino acids long. CDR3 nucleotide sequence: TGTGCCAGTAGTACTCCGCAGGGGGCCGGGGAGCTGTTTTTT. Amino acid sequence: CASSTPQGAGELFF.

Turning to this clone: Other nucleotide sequences from this sample produce the same CDR3. The chain uses TRBV18 and TRBJ2-2; D uncertain. There are 14 residues in the CDR3. With 0 bases removed from V and 5 bases from J, the gap between germline ends came to 7 bases. The V gene's germline CDR1 is KGHSH and CDR2 LQKENI. In DNA form, the CDR3 reads TGTGCCAGCTCACCACCTGGATTGACCGGGGAGCTGTTTTTT. Protein sequence: CASSPPGLTGELFF.

The chain carries TRBV11-1 and TRBJ2-1; 9 bases align to TRBD2. Looked up from germline, CDR1 is SGHAT and CDR2 is FQDESV (reference sequence). This CDR3 is built from 16 residues. Trimming at V came to 1 base and at J to 4 bases, leaving 5 bases not matched to a gene. CDR3 loop: CASSLGLAVKYNEQFF. The CDR3 DNA follows: TGTGCCAGCAGCTTAGGACTAGCGGTGAAATACAATGAGCAGTTCTTC.